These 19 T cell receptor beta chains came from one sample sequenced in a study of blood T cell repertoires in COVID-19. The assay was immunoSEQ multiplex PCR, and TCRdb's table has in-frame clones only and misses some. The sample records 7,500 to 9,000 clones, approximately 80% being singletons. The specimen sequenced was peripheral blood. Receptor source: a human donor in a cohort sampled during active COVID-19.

The CDR3 DNA sequence: TGTGCCAGCAGCCACGCCGGGGGGATCCTCTCTGGAAACACCATATATTTT. This sequence encodes CASSHAGGILSGNTIYF. V gene TRBV5-5 combines with J gene TRBJ1-3; TRBD1 might be the D (5 bases). This CDR3 is built from 17 residues. V lost 4 bases and J lost 0, with 17 bases in between. CDR1 is SGHKS, CDR2 YYEKEE, per germline (reference sequence).

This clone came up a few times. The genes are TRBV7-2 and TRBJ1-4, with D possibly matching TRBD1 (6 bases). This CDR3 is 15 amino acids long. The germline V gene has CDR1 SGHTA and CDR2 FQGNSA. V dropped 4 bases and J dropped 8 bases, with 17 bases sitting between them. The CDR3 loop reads CASSSGGAQGEKLFF. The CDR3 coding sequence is TGTGCCAGCAGCTCGGGGGGGGCCCAAGGCGAAAAACTGTTTTTT.

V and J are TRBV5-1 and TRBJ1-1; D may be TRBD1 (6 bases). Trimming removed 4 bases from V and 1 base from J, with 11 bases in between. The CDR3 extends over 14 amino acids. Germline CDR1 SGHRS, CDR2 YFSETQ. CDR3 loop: CASSEDRRNTEAFF. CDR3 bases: TGCGCCAGCAGCGAAGACAGGAGGAACACTGAAGCTTTCTTT.

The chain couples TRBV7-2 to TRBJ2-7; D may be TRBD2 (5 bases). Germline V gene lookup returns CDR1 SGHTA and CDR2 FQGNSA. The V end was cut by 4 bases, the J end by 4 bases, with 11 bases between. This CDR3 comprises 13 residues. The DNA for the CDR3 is TGTGCCAGCAGCTCCCGGACGGGATACGAGCAGTACTTC. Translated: CASSSRTGYEQYF.

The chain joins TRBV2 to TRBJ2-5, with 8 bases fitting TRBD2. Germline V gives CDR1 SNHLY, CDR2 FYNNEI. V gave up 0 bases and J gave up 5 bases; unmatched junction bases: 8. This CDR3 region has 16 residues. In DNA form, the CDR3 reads TGTGCCAGCAGTGAAGCGCTGGCGGGGGGCGGTGAGACCCAGTACTTC. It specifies CASSEALAGGGETQYF. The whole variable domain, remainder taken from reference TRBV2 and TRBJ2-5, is EPEVTQTPSHQVTQMGQEVILRCVPISNHLYFYWYRQILGQKVEFLVSFYNNEISEKSEIFDDQFSVERPDGSNFTLKIRSTKLEDSAMYFCASSEALAGGGETQYFGPGTRLLVL.

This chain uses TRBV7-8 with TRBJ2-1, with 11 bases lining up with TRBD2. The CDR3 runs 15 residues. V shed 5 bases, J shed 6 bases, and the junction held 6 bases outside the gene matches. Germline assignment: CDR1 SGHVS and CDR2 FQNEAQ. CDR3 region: CASSPFGTSGNEQFF. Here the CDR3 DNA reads TGTGCCAGCAGCCCTTTTGGGACTAGCGGCAATGAGCAGTTCTTC.

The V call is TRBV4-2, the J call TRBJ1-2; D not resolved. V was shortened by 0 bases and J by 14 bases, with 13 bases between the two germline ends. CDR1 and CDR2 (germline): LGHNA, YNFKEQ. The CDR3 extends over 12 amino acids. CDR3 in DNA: TGTGCCAGCAGCCAAGATTTACAGAACTCGACCTTC. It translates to CASSQDLQNSTF.

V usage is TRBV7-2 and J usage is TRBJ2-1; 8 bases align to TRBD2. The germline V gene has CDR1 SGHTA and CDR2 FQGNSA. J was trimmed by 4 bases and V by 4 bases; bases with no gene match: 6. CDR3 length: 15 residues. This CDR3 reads CASSSGRGEYNEQFF. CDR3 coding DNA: TGTGCCAGCAGCTCGGGGCGGGGGGAGTACAATGAGCAGTTCTTC.

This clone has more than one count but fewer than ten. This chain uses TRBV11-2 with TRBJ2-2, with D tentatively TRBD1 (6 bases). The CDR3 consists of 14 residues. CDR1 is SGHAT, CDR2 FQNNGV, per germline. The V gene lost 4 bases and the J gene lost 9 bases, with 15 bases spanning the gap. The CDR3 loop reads CASSSTEGVRELFF. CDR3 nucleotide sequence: TGTGCCAGCAGCTCGACAGAGGGGGTCCGGGAGCTGTTTTTT.

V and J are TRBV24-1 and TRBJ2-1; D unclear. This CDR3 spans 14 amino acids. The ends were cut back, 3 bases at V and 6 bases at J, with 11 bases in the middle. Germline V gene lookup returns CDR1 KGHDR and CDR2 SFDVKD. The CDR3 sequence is CATSDPGPTNEQFF. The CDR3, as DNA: TGTGCCACCAGTGATCCCGGTCCTACCAATGAGCAGTTCTTC.

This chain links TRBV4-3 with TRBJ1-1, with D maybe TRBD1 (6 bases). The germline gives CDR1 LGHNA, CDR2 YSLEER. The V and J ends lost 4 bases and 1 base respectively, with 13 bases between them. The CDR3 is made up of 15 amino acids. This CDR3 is CASSPHREGNTEAFF. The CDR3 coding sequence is TGCGCCAGCAGCCCTCACAGGGAGGGGAACACTGAAGCTTTCTTT.

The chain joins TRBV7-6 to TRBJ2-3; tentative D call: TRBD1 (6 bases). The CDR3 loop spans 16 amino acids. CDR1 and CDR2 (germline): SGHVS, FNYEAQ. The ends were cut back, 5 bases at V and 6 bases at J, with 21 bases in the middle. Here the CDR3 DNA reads TGTGCCAGCAGCCCGCAACAGGGCCGCGAAAGGGATACGCAGTATTTT. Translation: CASSPQQGRERDTQYF.

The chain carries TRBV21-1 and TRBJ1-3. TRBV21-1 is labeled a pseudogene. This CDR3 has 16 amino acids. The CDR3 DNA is TGTGCCAGCACCGCGAGCATCGGGGACTCTGGAAACACCATATATTTT. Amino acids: CASTASIGDSGNTIYF.

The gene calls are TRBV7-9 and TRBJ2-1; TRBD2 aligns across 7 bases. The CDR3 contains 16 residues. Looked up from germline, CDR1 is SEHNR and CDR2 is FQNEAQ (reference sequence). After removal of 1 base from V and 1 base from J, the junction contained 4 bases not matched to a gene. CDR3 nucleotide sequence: TGTGCCAGCAGCTTAGTGTCCGGGGGGTCCTACAATGAGCAGTTCTTC. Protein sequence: CASSLVSGGSYNEQFF.

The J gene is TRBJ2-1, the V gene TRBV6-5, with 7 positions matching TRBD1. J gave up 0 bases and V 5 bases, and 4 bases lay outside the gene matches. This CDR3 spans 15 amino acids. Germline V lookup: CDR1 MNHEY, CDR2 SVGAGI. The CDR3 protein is CASSRTGVSYNEQFF. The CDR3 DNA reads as TGTGCCAGCAGTCGGACAGGTGTCTCCTACAATGAGCAGTTCTTC.

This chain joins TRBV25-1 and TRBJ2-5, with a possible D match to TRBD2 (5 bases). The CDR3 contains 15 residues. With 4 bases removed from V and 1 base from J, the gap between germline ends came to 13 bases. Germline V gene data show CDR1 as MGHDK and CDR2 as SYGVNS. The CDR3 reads CASSGSQRLQETQYF. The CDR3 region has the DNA TGTGCCAGCAGTGGATCGCAGCGGCTCCAAGAGACCCAGTACTTC.

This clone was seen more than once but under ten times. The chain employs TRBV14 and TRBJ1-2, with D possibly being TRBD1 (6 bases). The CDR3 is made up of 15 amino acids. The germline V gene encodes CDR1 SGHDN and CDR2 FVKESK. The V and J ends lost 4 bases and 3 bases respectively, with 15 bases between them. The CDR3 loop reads CASSLTGTQHYGYTF. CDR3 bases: TGTGCCAGCAGCCTTACTGGGACACAACACTATGGCTACACCTTC.

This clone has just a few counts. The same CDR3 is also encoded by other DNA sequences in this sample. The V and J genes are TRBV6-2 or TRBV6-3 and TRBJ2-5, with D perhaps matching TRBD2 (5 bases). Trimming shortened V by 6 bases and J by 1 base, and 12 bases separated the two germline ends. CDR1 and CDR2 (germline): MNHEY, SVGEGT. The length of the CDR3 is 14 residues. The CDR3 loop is CASSPPSGQETQYF. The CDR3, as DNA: TGTGCCAGCAGCCCCCCCAGCGGCCAAGAGACCCAGTACTTC.

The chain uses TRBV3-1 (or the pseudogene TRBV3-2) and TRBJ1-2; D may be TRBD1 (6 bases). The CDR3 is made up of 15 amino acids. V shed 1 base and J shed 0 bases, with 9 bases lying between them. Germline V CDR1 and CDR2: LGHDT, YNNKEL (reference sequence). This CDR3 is CASSQVSGANYGYTF. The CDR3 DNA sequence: TGTGCCAGCAGCCAAGTGTCAGGGGCTAACTATGGCTACACCTTC.